This T cell receptor beta chain was sequenced for a study of blood T cells in healthy people across ages. Overall study results and limits: Diversity estimates from one million T cells were considered underestimates.

Next came a second PCR, run for about 7 to 12 cycles, which used a sample-barcoded 5' primer along with a J-beta primer mix. MiXCR, applied by TCRdb to the 5' RACE reads, yields one record per CDR3 protein. Here the sample spans approximately 1,700,000 distinct CDR3 sequences, about two fifths being singletons. Donors gave approximately 9.9 milliliters of peripheral blood apiece. V shed 3 bases and J shed 6 bases, with 11 bases lying between them. This CDR3 is 12 amino acids long. Germline-derived CDR1 and CDR2 are DFQATT and SNEGSKA (reference sequence). Of note for this clonotype: Antigen unknown.

The TCR sequence derives from a human donor in good health. Sequencing input: blood. The V gene is TRBV20-1, the J gene TRBJ1-1; D call uncertain. CDR3 in DNA: TGCAGTGCTAGGAGGGAATCCCCTGAAGCTTTCTTT. Protein sequence: CSARRESPEAFF.